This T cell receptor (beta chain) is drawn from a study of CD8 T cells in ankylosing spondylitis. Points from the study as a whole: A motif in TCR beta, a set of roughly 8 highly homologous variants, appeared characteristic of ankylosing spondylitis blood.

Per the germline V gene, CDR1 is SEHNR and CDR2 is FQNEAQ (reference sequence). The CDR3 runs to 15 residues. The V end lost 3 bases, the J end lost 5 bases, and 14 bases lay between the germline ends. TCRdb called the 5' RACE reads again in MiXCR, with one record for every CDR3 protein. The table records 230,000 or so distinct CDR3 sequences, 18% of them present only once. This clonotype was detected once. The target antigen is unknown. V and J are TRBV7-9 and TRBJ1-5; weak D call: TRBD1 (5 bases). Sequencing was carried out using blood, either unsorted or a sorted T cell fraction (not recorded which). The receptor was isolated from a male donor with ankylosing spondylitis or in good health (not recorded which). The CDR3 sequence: CASSLAAGPDQPQHF. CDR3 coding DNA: TGTGCCAGCAGCTTGGCGGCAGGGCCGGATCAGCCCCAGCATTTT. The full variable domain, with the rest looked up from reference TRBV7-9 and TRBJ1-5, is DTGVSQNPRHKITKRGQNVTFRCDPISEHNRLYWYRQTLGQGPEFLTYFQNEAQLEKSRLLSDRFSAERPKGSFSTLEIQRTEQGDSAMYLCASSLAAGPDQPQHFGDGTRLSIL.